A single sample is the source of the 30 T cell receptor beta chains below, sequenced in a study of beta chain features in type 1 diabetes. Expressed TCRB transcripts got sequenced, as all isolated RNA was reverse transcribed. This table comes from immunoSEQ multiplex PCR, and its TCRdb copy is limited to in-frame clones, with some not included. The top ten hold under 0.05% of the sample, which has about 350,000 clones, about 18% seen once. The sequencing sample was made of naive CD4+ T cells from blood. These receptors all stem from a woman between 18 and 29 years old in good health.

This chain joins TRBV9 and TRBJ2-1; 11 bases align to TRBD2. The CDR3 sequence is 17 residues long. The ends lost 4 bases at V and 2 bases at J; junction bases unmatched: 8. Germline loops: CDR1 SGDLS, CDR2 YYNGEE. The CDR3 protein is CASSSGLAGPPYNEQFF. The DNA of the CDR3 is TGTGCCAGCAGCTCCGGACTAGCGGGCCCGCCCTACAATGAGCAGTTCTTC.

This chain connects TRBV18 to TRBJ2-3; D is perhaps TRBD2 (7 bases). V lost 3 bases to trimming and J lost 3 bases, with 13 bases between them. Germline V gene lookup returns CDR1 KGHSH and CDR2 LQKENI. The CDR3 runs to 15 residues. The CDR3 reads CASSPQGGATDTQYF. In nucleotides, the CDR3 is TGTGCCAGCTCACCCCAAGGGGGGGCTACAGATACGCAGTATTTT.

The chain employs TRBV30 and TRBJ2-1; tentative D call: TRBD2 (6 bases). The CDR3 contains 11 residues. Trimming removed 2 bases at V and 14 bases at J, with 13 bases between. Per germline, CDR1 GTSNPN and CDR2 SVGIG (reference sequence). The CDR3 nucleotides are TGTGCCTGGAGTCCGGGGGTAGGAAAGTTCTTC. The encoded protein is CAWSPGVGKFF.

V usage is TRBV6-1 and J usage is TRBJ2-1; 16 bases fit TRBD2. Germline loops: CDR1 MNHNS, CDR2 SASEGT. CDR3 size: 15 residues. V dropped 8 bases and J dropped 10; count of bases not matched to a gene: 8. The CDR3 here is CASGSGTSGGGEQFF. CDR3 sequence (DNA): TGTGCCAGCGGATCCGGGACTAGCGGGGGGGGAGAGCAGTTCTTC.

This clone has a handful of counts. V usage is TRBV7-2 and J usage is TRBJ1-2; D is uncertain. This CDR3 contains 12 residues. Germline V gene data show CDR1 as SGHTA and CDR2 as FQGNSA. The germline V and J ends were trimmed by 5 bases and 6 bases, with 10 bases remaining between them. This CDR3 reads CASSPYNDGYTF. CDR3 nucleotides: TGTGCCAGCAGCCCTTACAACGATGGCTACACCTTC.

This clone was seen only a few times. V and J are TRBV7-2 and TRBJ1-2; 7 bases are shared with TRBD1. From germline, CDR1 is SGHTA and CDR2 FQGNSA. The CDR3 is 14 residues long. With 6 bases clipped from V and 2 bases from J, the junction kept 6 bases outside the gene matches. The chain's CDR3 is CASRSRQGNYGYTF. The CDR3 DNA is TGTGCCAGCAGAAGTAGACAGGGAAACTATGGCTACACCTTC.

This clone was detected only a few times. The rearrangement uses TRBV30 and TRBJ1-1; D is possibly TRBD1 (6 bases). Deletions cut 7 bases from V and 1 base from J, with 16 bases between. The CDR3 extends over 14 amino acids. CDR1 is GTSNPN and CDR2 is SVGIG in the germline V gene (reference sequence). Here the CDR3 reads CASETGQTNTEAFF. The CDR3 DNA follows: TGTGCCTCAGAAACCGGACAGACGAACACTGAAGCTTTCTTT.

The V gene is TRBV7-2, the J gene TRBJ2-3; TRBD2 matches at 7 bases. V shed 3 bases, J shed 4 bases, and the junction held 7 bases outside the gene matches. There are 15 residues in the CDR3. Germline V gene sequence: CDR1 SGHTA, CDR2 FQGNSA. DNA for the CDR3: TGTGCCAGCAGCTTCGCGGGGGTCCCAGCAGATACGCAGTATTTT. Amino acids: CASSFAGVPADTQYF.

The chain has TRBV6-6 and TRBJ2-7; the D gene is possibly TRBD1 (5 bases). The CDR3 is 15 amino acids. V lost 5 bases, J lost 3 bases, and 17 bases lay in between. CDR1 is MNHNY and CDR2 is SVGAGI in the germline V gene (reference sequence). CDR3 sequence reads: CASSPDSGSRYEQYF. CDR3 DNA sequence: TGTGCCAGCAGTCCAGACAGTGGATCTCGCTACGAGCAGTACTTC.

This clone was recorded only once. For the CDR3, the DNA is TGTGCCAGCAGCTTTAGCGTGGAGACCCAGTACTTC. It encodes CASSFSVETQYF. V is TRBV7-9 and J is TRBJ2-5; TRBD2 is a possible D gene (5 bases). V lost 3 bases to trimming and J lost 5 bases, with 7 bases between them. CDR1 is SEHNR and CDR2 is FQNEAQ in the germline V gene (reference sequence). This CDR3 comprises 12 residues.

This chain connects TRBV2 to TRBJ1-2; the match to TRBD1 covers 7 bases. The V gene end was trimmed by 6 bases and the J gene end by 1 base; junction bases not matched to a gene: 2. This CDR3 has 13 residues. Germline CDR1 reads SNHLY; CDR2 reads FYNNEI. The CDR3 region is CASSGQVNYGYTF. The CDR3 region has the DNA TGTGCCAGCAGCGGACAGGTTAACTATGGCTACACCTTC. Combining the CDR3 with reference TRBV2 and TRBJ1-2 gives the whole variable domain EPEVTQTPSHQVTQMGQEVILRCVPISNHLYFYWYRQILGQKVEFLVSFYNNEISEKSEIFDDQFSVERPDGSNFTLKIRSTKLEDSAMYFCASSGQVNYGYTFGSGTRLTVV.

There are a few counts of this clone. The chain couples TRBV9 to TRBJ2-1; 8 bases are shared with TRBD2. After removal of 0 bases from V and 7 bases from J, the junction contained 6 bases not matched to a gene. This CDR3 is built from 15 residues. Germline V gene sequence: CDR1 SGDLS, CDR2 YYNGEE. Written as DNA, the CDR3 is TGTGCCAGCAGCGTAGACGGGGGGGCTGGGAATGAGCAGTTCTTC. Its translation: CASSVDGGAGNEQFF.

This chain uses TRBV21-1 with TRBJ2-1; the table's D call of TRBD2 was not tested on the DNA. TRBV21-1 is a pseudogene segment. The CDR3 totals 14 residues. The CDR3 loop is CASSTRTSVIRQFF. The CDR3 DNA reads as TGTGCCAGCAGCACACGGACTAGCGTAATAAGGCAGTTCTTC.

This chain links TRBV5-6 with TRBJ2-1; 8 positions match TRBD1. The ends lost 0 bases at V and 7 bases at J; junction bases unmatched: 6. CDR1 SGHDT and CDR2 YYEEEE come from the germline V gene. The CDR3 loop spans 15 amino acids. Here the CDR3 reads CASSLEQGAWNEQFF. The CDR3 DNA is TGTGCCAGCAGCTTGGAGCAGGGGGCTTGGAATGAGCAGTTCTTC.

In its sample, this clone was seen a few times. V gene TRBV6-5 combines with J gene TRBJ1-1; perhaps TRBD1 as D (6 bases). From germline, CDR1 is MNHEY and CDR2 SVGAGI. Trimming removed 2 bases at V and 1 base at J, with 8 bases between. The CDR3 is 14 residues long. The CDR3 spells CASSYQGTNTEAFF. As DNA, the CDR3 is TGTGCCAGCAGTTACCAGGGGACGAACACTGAAGCTTTCTTT.

This clone has more than one count but fewer than ten. The chain joins TRBV13 to TRBJ2-3; D uncertain. CDR3 length: 15 residues. Germline CDR1 and CDR2: PRHDT and FYEKMQ (reference sequence). Trimming cost V 5 bases and J 0 bases, with 12 bases left between them. CDR3 region: CASSLDRVSTDTQYF. Written as DNA, the CDR3 is TGTGCCAGCAGCCTAGACCGGGTGAGCACAGATACGCAGTATTTT.

This clone was seen a few times. The rearrangement links TRBV5-1 to TRBJ2-1; perhaps TRBD2 as D (6 bases). There are 15 residues in the CDR3. Germline values: CDR1 SGHRS, CDR2 YFSETQ. Trimming stripped 5 bases from V and 0 bases from J, with 12 bases between. In nucleotides, the CDR3 is TGCGCCAGCAGGCGGGACTCCGGCTCCTACAATGAGCAGTTCTTC. This sequence encodes CASRRDSGSYNEQFF.

This clone was recorded a few times. The chain joins TRBV7-2 to TRBJ1-1; D is perhaps TRBD1 (6 bases). This CDR3 region has 14 residues. From germline, CDR1 is SGHTA and CDR2 FQGNSA. V dropped 6 bases and J dropped 0 bases, with 11 bases sitting between them. The CDR3 reads CASRDGQMNTEAFF. DNA of the CDR3: TGTGCCAGCAGGGACGGACAGATGAACACTGAAGCTTTCTTT.

The rearrangement joins TRBV6-1 to TRBJ2-7, with TRBD1 matching over 7 bases. Germline V gene lookup returns CDR1 MNHNS and CDR2 SASEGT. The CDR3 loop spans 14 amino acids. V shed 11 bases, J shed 4 bases, and the junction held 14 bases outside the gene matches. The CDR3 here is CAGGQPTLTYEQYF. The CDR3 DNA reads as TGTGCCGGGGGACAGCCCACTTTGACTTACGAGCAGTACTTC.

The chain recombines TRBV5-1 with TRBJ2-1, with 8 nucleotides matching TRBD2. Trimming removed 3 bases from V and 7 bases from J; junction bases left unmatched: 12. The CDR3 loop spans 16 amino acids. Germline V gene lookup returns CDR1 SGHRS and CDR2 YFSETQ. The CDR3 coding sequence is TGCGCCAGCAGCTATAATGCACTAGCGGTGAATAATGAGCAGTTCTTC. Translation gives CASSYNALAVNNEQFF.

This clone was found a few times. The chain combines TRBV30 with TRBJ2-2; TRBD1 is a possible D gene (7 bases). The germline V gene encodes CDR1 GTSNPN and CDR2 SVGIG (reference sequence). There are 18 residues in the CDR3. V shed 5 bases and J shed 5 bases, with 27 bases lying between them. The CDR3 spells CAWQLFYDRAGKTGELFF. Here the CDR3 DNA reads TGTGCCTGGCAATTATTCTATGACAGGGCGGGGAAGACCGGGGAGCTGTTTTTT.

CDR3: CASSEEGKSGYTF. CDR3 in DNA: TGTGCCAGCAGTGAGGAGGGCAAGTCTGGCTACACCTTC. The chain recombines TRBV25-1 with TRBJ1-2; D gene uncertain. The germline CDR1 and CDR2 sequences are MGHDK and SYGVNS. V was pared by 3 bases and J by 7 bases, with 12 bases between. The CDR3 length is 13 residues.

The chain joins TRBV30 to TRBJ1-1; no clear D. Per germline, CDR1 GTSNPN and CDR2 SVGIG (reference sequence). The CDR3 runs 13 residues. V was shortened by 3 bases and J by 5 bases, with 13 bases between the two germline ends. The CDR3 loop is CAWSPPWSTEAFF. The DNA for the CDR3 is TGTGCCTGGAGCCCCCCCTGGAGTACTGAAGCTTTCTTT.

This clone was found a few times. The chain carries TRBV29-1 and TRBJ2-2, with D possibly being TRBD1 (6 bases). Per germline, CDR1 SQVTM and CDR2 ANQGSEA. Trimming took off 6 bases at V and 2 bases at J, with 10 bases between the two ends. The CDR3 runs 13 residues. Here the CDR3 reads CSVPGQNTGELFF. The DNA of the CDR3 is TGCAGCGTGCCGGGACAAAACACCGGGGAGCTGTTTTTT.

This clone was observed a single time. V usage is TRBV25-1 and J usage is TRBJ2-7; D gene ambiguous. The germline V and J ends were trimmed by 9 bases and 7 bases, with 13 bases remaining between them. CDR1 MGHDK and CDR2 SYGVNS come from the germline V gene. The CDR3 has 11 amino acids. The CDR3 DNA is TGTGCCAGTGGAGTAGTGGCAGAGCAGTACTTC. Its translation is CASGVVAEQYF.

In its sample, this clone was seen a few times. The CDR3 region has the DNA TGCAGCGGTGATAACAATGAGCAGTTCTTC. Amino acids: CSGDNNEQFF. The chain combines TRBV29-1 with TRBJ2-1; no clear D. There are 10 residues in the CDR3. Between the trimmed V and J ends, which lost 7 bases and 5 bases, there was a span of 6 bases. Germline-derived CDR1 and CDR2 are SQVTM and ANQGSEA.

This clone was observed a few times. The V and J genes are TRBV11-2 and TRBJ2-7; 10 nucleotides align to TRBD2. This CDR3 contains 16 residues. Germline trimming cut 4 bases from V and 2 bases from J; bases unmatched to any gene: 8. The germline CDR1 and CDR2 sequences are SGHAT and FQNNGV. CDR3 DNA: TGTGCCAGCAGCTCCCTTAGCGGGAGGAGGGCCTACGAGCAGTACTTC. It is translated as CASSSLSGRRAYEQYF. The full variable domain, completed using reference TRBV11-2 and TRBJ2-7, is EAGVAQSPRYKIIEKRQSVAFWCNPISGHATLYWYQQILGQGPKLLIQFQNNGVVDDSQLPKDRFSAERLKGVDSTLKIQPAKLEDSAVYLCASSSLSGRRAYEQYFGPGTRLTVT.

This clone has a handful of counts. This chain connects TRBV9 to TRBJ2-7; 10 bases line up with TRBD2. Germline values: CDR1 SGDLS, CDR2 YYNGEE. The CDR3 has 16 residues. Trimming took 7 bases from V and 3 from J; bases not matched to a gene: 13. In DNA, the CDR3 is TGTGCCAGCTCCCTCTCGACTAGCGGGTCCTTCTACGAGCAGTACTTC. Translated, it gives CASSLSTSGSFYEQYF.

The chain carries TRBV14 and TRBJ2-4, with D maybe TRBD2 (6 bases). Germline values: CDR1 SGHDN, CDR2 FVKESK. Trimming took 4 bases from V and 3 from J, leaving 19 bases between them. The CDR3 runs to 17 residues. CDR3: CASSPRGIIGGKNIQYF. The CDR3 DNA reads TGTGCCAGCAGCCCACGGGGCATCATCGGGGGCAAAAACATTCAGTACTTC.

The J gene is TRBJ2-3, the V gene TRBV4-1; 7 bases are shared with TRBD2. V lost 1 base and J lost 7; bases outside the gene matches: 11. The CDR3 loop spans 16 amino acids. Germline V gives CDR1 MGHRA, CDR2 YSYEKL. The CDR3 protein is CASSQVHSTSANTQYF. CDR3 bases: TGCGCCAGCAGCCAAGTTCACTCAACTAGCGCAAATACGCAGTATTTT.